A selection of T cell receptor beta chains follows, all from one sample in a study of cytomegalovirus exposure and HLA in healthy donors. Sequencing used immunoSEQ multiplex PCR; TCRdb keeps in-frame clones, though not all of them. This table has more than 90,000 clones, around 80% appearing once. Sequenced sample: PBMCs. Receptors were obtained from a man younger than 40 in good health and CMV-seropositive. The CDR3 runs from the conserved cysteine through the conserved F or W.

V gene	CDR3 protein
TRBV27	CASSDLLVLGSEAEQYF
TRBV7-6	CASSLKPYEQYF
TRBV28	CATSLPWSYNSPLHF
TRBV7-9	CASSPRQGTNEKLFF
TRBV25-1	CASTSDWGTNTGELFF
TRBV30	CAWRGSGQLYTF
TRBV10-1	CASSDRYTGELFF
TRBV2	CASSEEFGGNNSPLHF
TRBV7-2	CASSLAAGGNQPQHF
TRBV5-6	CASSLGSGGGQPQHF
TRBV7-9	CSSTPTGYYEQYF
TRBV6-1	CASRGQQRDSF
TRBV6-5	CASSYDSDYGYTF
TRBV2	CASSSIPGQPEKLFF
TRBV7-9	CSSSPKGYEKLFF
TRBV7-2	CASSPELADRTDTQYF
TRBV19	CASTDRGYGYTF
TRBV30	CAWSDRGGRAFF
TRBV28	CASSWDRDTDTQYF
TRBV19	CASSITGTGLGNTIYF
TRBV4-3	CASSQEERLAGDPSTDTQYF
TRBV6-1	CASRDFRGSGYTF
TRBV6-6	CASSSGRSGNTIYF
TRBV12-5	CASGLGGTEAFF
TRBV19	CASSIRSGETGPYEQYF